This T cell receptor beta chain is drawn from a study of cytomegalovirus exposure and HLA in healthy donors. Study-wide points: In a later analysis, several top co-occurrence clusters appeared linked to parvovirus B19, influenza, CMV and Epstein-Barr virus. Another analysis was done later, and it associated around 17,000 TCR beta sequences with HLA alleles at 0.05 false discovery rate.

Between the trimmed V and J ends, which lost 1 base and 1 base, there was a span of 5 bases. The CDR3 runs 15 residues. CDR1 and CDR2 (germline): SGHTA, FQGNSA. The PCR made use of 60 Vbeta and 13 Jbeta primers. Sequenced by immunoSEQ multiplex PCR; TCRdb stores in-frame clones only, minus some. The sample lists around 150,000 clones, about 80% occurring once. On this clone itself: Its specificity is unknown.

The chain links TRBV7-2 to TRBJ1-6; D unclear. The receptor was derived from a man in his late teens or twenties in good health and CMV-seropositive. Sequencing was done on a sample of PBMCs. The CDR3 DNA follows: TGTGCCAGCAGCTTAGTTCGGTCCTATAATTCACCCCTCCACTTT. It codes for CASSLVRSYNSPLHF.